The clone carrying this T cell receptor (beta chain) was counted at least ten times. As yet, its antigen is unknown. This specimen comes from a study of T cell repertoires in cytomegalovirus infection. Study as a whole: It can be stated that public TCR beta signatures indicated CMV infection as well as a matching HLA type. Whole-study findings and limits: Across the ex vivo response, the dominant clonotypes were HLA-C-restricted CMV-specific TCR beta clonotypes. Summed frequency of public TCR beta families distinguished CMV carriers with the relevant HLA.

In TCRdb, the reads were re-called with MiXCR into one record per CDR3 protein. The sample includes nearly 650,000 distinct CDR3 sequences, 24% seen only once; the top ten take less than 9.5%. The sequence came from a human donor in good health (CMV status not recorded). Some clones in this sample may be carry-over from other donors' samples. The material sequenced was CD8+ T cells from PBMCs.

CDR3 in amino acids: CASSSHGTVKNIQYF. CDR3 sequence (DNA): TGTGCCAGCAGCTCTCATGGGACAGTCAAAAACATTCAGTACTTC. This chain connects TRBV7-2 to TRBJ2-4; 7 bases are shared with TRBD1. The CDR3 sequence is 15 residues long. V shed 4 bases and J 3 bases; nucleotides not matched to a gene: 6. Germline lookup yields CDR1 SGHTA and CDR2 FQGNSA. Filled out from reference TRBV7-2 and TRBJ2-4, the complete variable domain reads GAGVSQSPSNKVTEKGKDVELRCDPISGHTALYWYRQSLGQGLEFLIYFQGNSAPDKSGLPSDRFSAERTGGSVSTLTIQRTQQEDSAVYLCASSSHGTVKNIQYFGAGTRLSVL.